These T cell receptor beta chains were read from a single sample in a study of blood T cell repertoires in COVID-19. Sequencing was performed with immunoSEQ multiplex PCR; in TCRdb, only in-frame clones are kept and a portion is missing. The sample contains some 300,000 clones, roughly 80% of which appear only once. The source material was peripheral blood. The receptors shown here come from a woman in her forties or fifties with active or convalescent COVID-19. CDR3s include the opening cysteine and the closing phenylalanine or tryptophan. The order of the fields is J gene, V gene, D gene, clone size, CDR3 DNA, CDR3 protein. A D gene is named only where the DNA matches it firmly. Only part of the rows carry a size: once, few, many, or a class if the clone is expanded.

TRBJ1-1 | TRBV5-1 | TRBD1 | - | TGCGCCAGCAGCTTGGCACAGGGGGCGGGCACTGAAGCTTTCTTT | CASSLAQGAGTEAFF
TRBJ2-7 | TRBV5-1 | TRBD2 | - | TGCGCCAGCAGCTCACACTACGCGGGGGGACTAGCGGGAGGGCCCCACGAGCAGTACTTC | CASSSHYAGGLAGGPHEQYF
TRBJ1-1 | TRBV5-1 | - | - | TGCGCCAGCAGCTTAGGACAGAATACTAACACTGAAGCTTTCTTT | CASSLGQNTNTEAFF
TRBJ2-1 | TRBV24-1 | - | - | TGTGCCACCCGAGGTCTGGACAATGAGCAGTTCTTC | CATRGLDNEQFF
TRBJ1-1 | TRBV29-1 | - | - | TGCAGCGTTTTAACATCGAACACTGAAGCTTTCTTT | CSVLTSNTEAFF
TRBJ2-7 | TRBV6-5 | TRBD2 | - | TGTGCCAGCAGCCCCGGACTAGCGGGAGTTCTCGAGCAGTACTTC | CASSPGLAGVLEQYF
TRBJ1-1 | TRBV27 | TRBD1 | - | TGTGCCAGCAGTAGGATCGGGACAGTGAACACTGAAGCTTTCTTT | CASSRIGTVNTEAFF
TRBJ1-2 | TRBV19 | - | - | TGTGCCAGTAGTATGCCAGGGAGGATTAATGGCTACACCTTC | CASSMPGRINGYTF
TRBJ1-5 | TRBV28 | - | once | TGTGCCAGCAGCTCTCCGGGACAAATAAATCAGCCCCAGCATTTT | CASSSPGQINQPQHF
TRBJ2-2 | TRBV5-1 | TRBD1 | - | TGCGCCAGCAGCCCGATACAGGGGGCCAGGGAGCTGTTTTTT | CASSPIQGARELFF
TRBJ2-1 | TRBV3-1/TRBV3-2 | - | - | TGTGCCAGCAGCCAAGGACCCTCGGCGGGCGGAGAGCAGTTCTTC | CASSQGPSAGGEQFF
TRBJ1-2 | TRBV27 | TRBD1 | - | TGTGCCAGCAGTTTCCACAGGGGAGCCAACTATGGCTACACCTTC | CASSFHRGANYGYTF
TRBJ2-3 | TRBV3-1/TRBV3-2 | TRBD2 | - | TGTGCCAGCAGCCACACTAGCGGGAAAGATACGCAGTATTTT | CASSHTSGKDTQYF
TRBJ2-3 | TRBV24-1 | TRBD2 | - | TGTGCCACCAGTGATCATCTTAGCGGGGATACGCAGTATTTT | CATSDHLSGDTQYF
TRBJ1-2 | TRBV25-1 | TRBD1 | - | TGTGCCAGCAGCGACGACAGGGTATTAGCTAACTATGGCTACACCTTC | CASSDDRVLANYGYTF
TRBJ2-7 | TRBV3-1/TRBV3-2 | TRBD1 | once | TGTGCCAGCAGCAGGGACAGGGGGCATAGCGAGCAGTACTTC | CASSRDRGHSEQYF
TRBJ1-5 | TRBV6-5 | - | - | TGTGCCAGCAGGGGCCTGGATATCTCCCAGCCCCAGCATTTT | CASRGLDISQPQHF
TRBJ2-1 | TRBV30 | TRBD2 | - | TGTGCCTGGGGACCGGGACTAGCGGGAGGGCCCTCCTACAATGAGCAGTTCTTC | CAWGPGLAGGPSYNEQFF
TRBJ2-3 | TRBV9 | - | - | TGTGCCAGCAGCGTAGGGCAGGACACAGATACGCAGTATTTT | CASSVGQDTDTQYF
TRBJ2-1 | TRBV3-1/TRBV3-2 | TRBD2 | - | TGTGCCAGCAGCCAAGGGAGCGGGAGATCCTACAATGAGCAGTTCTTC | CASSQGSGRSYNEQFF
TRBJ1-1 | TRBV15 | TRBD1 | - | TGTGCCACCAGCAGAGACTTGACAGGGCGCCTGAACACTGAAGCTTTCTTT | CATSRDLTGRLNTEAFF
TRBJ1-2 | TRBV2 | TRBD1 | - | TGTGCCAGCAGTGAACAGGGACAGCACTATGGCTACACCTTC | CASSEQGQHYGYTF
TRBJ2-1 | TRBV5-1 | - | - | TGCGCCAGCAGCTTGGCCGGCCTGGGGGGCAATGAGCAGTTCTTC | CASSLAGLGGNEQFF
TRBJ2-2 | TRBV7-3 | - | - | TGTGCCAGCAGCTTTCTGTCCGGCAGGGGATACACCGGGGAGCTGTTTTTT | CASSFLSGRGYTGELFF
TRBJ2-7 | TRBV27 | TRBD1 | - | TGTGCCAGCAGTCATGGGACAGGCGGGGTCTACGAGCAGTACTTC | CASSHGTGGVYEQYF
TRBJ1-5 | TRBV12-3/TRBV12-4 | - | - | TGTGCCAGCAGTTTACAGGAAAATCAGCCCCAGCATTTT | CASSLQENQPQHF
TRBJ1-2 | TRBV5-4 | - | - | TGTGCCAGCAGCTACTGGTCTCTCGGAGGGGGCTACACCTTC | CASSYWSLGGGYTF